Below are 18 T cell receptor beta chains sequenced from a single sample in a study of cytomegalovirus exposure and HLA in healthy donors. Here immunoSEQ multiplex PCR was the method, and the copy in TCRdb shows in-frame clones only, minus some. Here the sample spans 67,000 or so clones, over 85% being singletons. The sequenced material came from PBMCs. Receptors originate from a man aged 18-30 years in good health and CMV-seropositive.

The rearrangement links TRBV19 to TRBJ1-5; D call uncertain. CDR3 length equals 14 residues. CDR1 is LNHDA and CDR2 is SQIVND in the germline V gene (reference sequence). Trimming shortened V by 5 bases and J by 5 bases, and 13 bases separated the two germline ends. This CDR3 reads CASSRGPRDQPQHF. CDR3 DNA: TGTGCCAGTAGTCGCGGGCCCCGAGATCAGCCCCAGCATTTT.

The chain links TRBV7-8 to TRBJ2-3; TRBD2 matches at 11 bases. The length of the CDR3 is 18 residues. Germline lookup yields CDR1 SGHVS and CDR2 FQNEAQ. V lost 2 bases, J lost 5 bases, and 12 bases stayed unmatched. The CDR3 is CASSLLNGLAGGIDTQYF. Here the CDR3 DNA reads TGTGCCAGCAGCTTACTCAACGGGCTAGCGGGGGGTATAGATACGCAGTATTTT.

The chain is built from TRBV10-1 and TRBJ2-2; D gene uncertain. The V gene's germline CDR1 is WNHNN and CDR2 SYGVQD (reference sequence). The V end lost 0 bases, the J end lost 0 bases, and 14 bases lay between the germline ends. The CDR3 totals 18 residues. Here the CDR3 DNA reads TGCGCCAGCAGTGAGTCGCCAGGCCGTACCTCGAACACCGGGGAGCTGTTTTTT. It codes for CASSESPGRTSNTGELFF.

V and J are TRBV28 and TRBJ2-7; TRBD1 matches at 10 bases. The trim removed 7 bases at V and 5 bases at J, leaving 11 bases unmatched. The CDR3 covers 15 residues. Germline CDR1 is MDHEN and CDR2 is SYDVKM. Here the CDR3 DNA reads TGTGCCAGCACCCCAGGGACAGGGGCGATCCACGAGCAGTACTTC. It is translated as CASTPGTGAIHEQYF.

V usage is TRBV6-6 and J usage is TRBJ2-7; no clear D. From germline, CDR1 is MNHNY and CDR2 SVGAGI (reference sequence). CDR3 length: 13 amino acids. V was cut by 0 bases and J by 3 bases, with 6 bases left in between. The CDR3 DNA follows: TGTGCCAGCAGTTACTCTGGCATCTACGAGCAGTACTTC. This translates into CASSYSGIYEQYF.

The chain combines TRBV19 with TRBJ1-5; TRBD1 is a possible D gene (6 bases). V was clipped by 5 bases and J by 5 bases, with 16 bases between them. Germline-derived CDR1 and CDR2 are LNHDA and SQIVND (reference sequence). The CDR3 has 15 residues. CDR3 amino acids: CASSPQDRFDQPQHF. In DNA form, the CDR3 reads TGTGCCAGTAGTCCACAAGACAGGTTTGATCAGCCCCAGCATTTT. The entire variable domain, with the rest obtained from reference TRBV19 and TRBJ1-5, is as follows: DGGITQSPKYLFRKEGQNVTLSCEQNLNHDAMYWYRQDPGQGLRLIYYSQIVNDFQKGDIAEGYSVSREKKESFPLTVTSAQKNPTAFYLCASSPQDRFDQPQHFGDGTRLSIL.

The V gene is TRBV25-1, the J gene TRBJ1-2; D is unclear. CDR1 is MGHDK, CDR2 SYGVNS, per germline. This CDR3 region has 11 residues. V was cut by 5 bases and J by 4 bases, with 5 bases left in between. CDR3 region: CASSTVYGYTF. The CDR3 bases are TGTGCCAGCAGTACAGTCTATGGCTACACCTTC.

The genes are TRBV5-1 and TRBJ2-3, with D possibly being TRBD1 (6 bases). The CDR3 extends over 14 amino acids. CDR1 is SGHRS, CDR2 YFSETQ, per germline. Trimming pared 4 bases from V and 2 bases from J, leaving 11 bases between. In DNA form, the CDR3 reads TGCGCCAGCAGCCCTGGACAGAACACAGATACGCAGTATTTT. This translates into CASSPGQNTDTQYF.

The chain combines TRBV6-1 with TRBJ1-4; TRBD1 agrees at 7 bases. CDR3 size: 14 residues. Germline CDR1 MNHNS, CDR2 SASEGT. J lost 0 bases, V lost 8 bases, and 3 bases had no gene match. The DNA of the CDR3 is TGTGCCAGCGCAACAGGGGCAACTAATGAAAAACTGTTTTTT. Amino acid sequence: CASATGATNEKLFF.

The DNA for the CDR3 is TGTGCCAGCAGCGTGGGAGGGTCGCAGATTAGAAACATTCAGTACTTC. It is translated as CASSVGGSQIRNIQYF. The chain carries TRBV5-4 and TRBJ2-4; 7 bases are a match to TRBD2. Germline V gene data show CDR1 as SGHNT and CDR2 as YYREEE (reference sequence). The CDR3 is made up of 16 amino acids. Trimming took 4 bases from V and 6 from J; bases not matched to a gene: 13.

CDR3: CASSLSGLPNNEQFF. In nucleotides, the CDR3 is TGTGCCAGCAGTCTCTCAGGACTACCCAACAATGAGCAGTTCTTC. The V and J genes are TRBV27 and TRBJ2-1; D is possibly TRBD2 (6 bases). The V end lost 5 bases, the J end lost 5 bases, and 16 bases lay between the germline ends. Germline CDR1 MNHEY, CDR2 SMNVEV (reference sequence). This CDR3 is built from 15 residues.

The rearrangement links TRBV9 to TRBJ2-1; the match to TRBD2 covers 11 bases. CDR1 is SGDLS and CDR2 is YYNGEE in the germline V gene. The V gene end was trimmed by 4 bases and the J gene end by 0 bases; junction bases not matched to a gene: 12. The CDR3 runs 19 residues. For the CDR3, the DNA is TGTGCCAGCAGCCACCCCCTAGCGGGAGGCCGAAGCTCCTACAATGAGCAGTTCTTC. It codes for CASSHPLAGGRSSYNEQFF.

V usage is TRBV7-9 and J usage is TRBJ2-7; D is possibly TRBD2 (5 bases). V lost 5 bases to trimming and J lost 6 bases, with 14 bases between them. Per germline, CDR1 SEHNR and CDR2 FQNEAQ (reference sequence). CDR3 length: 13 amino acids. For the CDR3, the DNA is TGTGCCAGCAGCCCCATCGGACGGGGCGAGCAGTACTTC. As protein: CASSPIGRGEQYF.

The rearrangement uses TRBV6-6 and TRBJ2-1; tentatively, D is TRBD1 (6 bases). V was pared by 2 bases and J by 8 bases, with 16 bases between. CDR1 is MNHNY and CDR2 is SVGAGI in the germline V gene (reference sequence). This CDR3 is 15 amino acids long. CDR3 bases: TGTGCCAGCAGTTACGAGGGACACAAGAGTGATGAGCAGTTCTTC. Amino acid sequence: CASSYEGHKSDEQFF.

The CDR3 here is CASSLDPDEKLFF. Here the CDR3 DNA reads TGTGCCAGCAGCTTAGATCCGGATGAAAAACTGTTTTTT. The V call is TRBV11-2, the J call TRBJ1-4, with D uncertain. Germline CDR1 reads SGHAT; CDR2 reads FQNNGV. The CDR3 is made up of 13 amino acids. The V end was cut by 0 bases, the J end by 6 bases, with 5 bases between.

This clone was seen just once. The chain joins TRBV6-1 to TRBJ2-7; D is unresolved. The germline CDR1 and CDR2 sequences are MNHNS and SASEGT. V was clipped by 7 bases and J by 7 bases, with 17 bases between them. The CDR3 sequence is 13 residues long. The CDR3 region has the DNA TGTGCCAGCAAGACCGTCCCCCCGGAGGAGCAGTACTTC. Translation: CASKTVPPEEQYF.

This chain joins TRBV2 and TRBJ2-4; D possibly corresponds to TRBD1 (5 bases). There are 15 residues in the CDR3. The germline V gene has CDR1 SNHLY and CDR2 FYNNEI. V was cut by 4 bases and J by 0 bases, with 10 bases left in between. The CDR3: CASSATELAKNIQYF. The CDR3 bases are TGTGCCAGCAGTGCGACAGAGCTAGCCAAAAACATTCAGTACTTC.

This chain connects TRBV11-2 to TRBJ2-2; 13 bases line up with TRBD2. The CDR3 consists of 17 residues. Germline CDR1 SGHAT, CDR2 FQNNGV. V trimming: 6 bases; J trimming: 0 bases; junction bases outside the gene matches: 4. CDR3 protein: CASRGLAGTPNTGELFF. CDR3 nucleotide sequence: TGTGCCAGCAGGGGACTAGCGGGGACCCCGAACACCGGGGAGCTGTTTTTT.